This TCR beta chain was observed in a study of early T cells in non-severe SARS-CoV-2 infection. Study in general: Sequenced material consisted of bulk RNA (from unsorted whole blood), and chains were unpaired.

Study-wide results and caveats: There was a bias toward anti-spike CD8 responses in VDJdb matching, which missed private and CD4 specificities.

This clonotype was seen only a few times. Its antigen remains unknown. V was cut by 8 bases and J by 5 bases, with 9 bases left in between. The germline V gene encodes CDR1 MNHEY and CDR2 SVGAGI. This CDR3 contains 12 residues. Molecules of cDNA were individually given unique molecular identifiers that were attached to them. TCRdb re-derived calls from the 5' RACE reads in MiXCR, one entry per CDR3 protein. The top ten hold more than 6.5% of the sample, which has some 60,000 distinct CDR3 sequences, roughly a tenth seen once. The gene calls are TRBV6-5 and TRBJ1-4; no clear D. The receptor was isolated from an adult who was a healthcare worker with PCR-confirmed SARS-CoV-2 infection or an uninfected control (not recorded which). The source material was whole blood. CDR3 DNA: TGTGCCAGCGGCAGACACAATGAAAAACTGTTTTTT. Translation gives CASGRHNEKLFF.